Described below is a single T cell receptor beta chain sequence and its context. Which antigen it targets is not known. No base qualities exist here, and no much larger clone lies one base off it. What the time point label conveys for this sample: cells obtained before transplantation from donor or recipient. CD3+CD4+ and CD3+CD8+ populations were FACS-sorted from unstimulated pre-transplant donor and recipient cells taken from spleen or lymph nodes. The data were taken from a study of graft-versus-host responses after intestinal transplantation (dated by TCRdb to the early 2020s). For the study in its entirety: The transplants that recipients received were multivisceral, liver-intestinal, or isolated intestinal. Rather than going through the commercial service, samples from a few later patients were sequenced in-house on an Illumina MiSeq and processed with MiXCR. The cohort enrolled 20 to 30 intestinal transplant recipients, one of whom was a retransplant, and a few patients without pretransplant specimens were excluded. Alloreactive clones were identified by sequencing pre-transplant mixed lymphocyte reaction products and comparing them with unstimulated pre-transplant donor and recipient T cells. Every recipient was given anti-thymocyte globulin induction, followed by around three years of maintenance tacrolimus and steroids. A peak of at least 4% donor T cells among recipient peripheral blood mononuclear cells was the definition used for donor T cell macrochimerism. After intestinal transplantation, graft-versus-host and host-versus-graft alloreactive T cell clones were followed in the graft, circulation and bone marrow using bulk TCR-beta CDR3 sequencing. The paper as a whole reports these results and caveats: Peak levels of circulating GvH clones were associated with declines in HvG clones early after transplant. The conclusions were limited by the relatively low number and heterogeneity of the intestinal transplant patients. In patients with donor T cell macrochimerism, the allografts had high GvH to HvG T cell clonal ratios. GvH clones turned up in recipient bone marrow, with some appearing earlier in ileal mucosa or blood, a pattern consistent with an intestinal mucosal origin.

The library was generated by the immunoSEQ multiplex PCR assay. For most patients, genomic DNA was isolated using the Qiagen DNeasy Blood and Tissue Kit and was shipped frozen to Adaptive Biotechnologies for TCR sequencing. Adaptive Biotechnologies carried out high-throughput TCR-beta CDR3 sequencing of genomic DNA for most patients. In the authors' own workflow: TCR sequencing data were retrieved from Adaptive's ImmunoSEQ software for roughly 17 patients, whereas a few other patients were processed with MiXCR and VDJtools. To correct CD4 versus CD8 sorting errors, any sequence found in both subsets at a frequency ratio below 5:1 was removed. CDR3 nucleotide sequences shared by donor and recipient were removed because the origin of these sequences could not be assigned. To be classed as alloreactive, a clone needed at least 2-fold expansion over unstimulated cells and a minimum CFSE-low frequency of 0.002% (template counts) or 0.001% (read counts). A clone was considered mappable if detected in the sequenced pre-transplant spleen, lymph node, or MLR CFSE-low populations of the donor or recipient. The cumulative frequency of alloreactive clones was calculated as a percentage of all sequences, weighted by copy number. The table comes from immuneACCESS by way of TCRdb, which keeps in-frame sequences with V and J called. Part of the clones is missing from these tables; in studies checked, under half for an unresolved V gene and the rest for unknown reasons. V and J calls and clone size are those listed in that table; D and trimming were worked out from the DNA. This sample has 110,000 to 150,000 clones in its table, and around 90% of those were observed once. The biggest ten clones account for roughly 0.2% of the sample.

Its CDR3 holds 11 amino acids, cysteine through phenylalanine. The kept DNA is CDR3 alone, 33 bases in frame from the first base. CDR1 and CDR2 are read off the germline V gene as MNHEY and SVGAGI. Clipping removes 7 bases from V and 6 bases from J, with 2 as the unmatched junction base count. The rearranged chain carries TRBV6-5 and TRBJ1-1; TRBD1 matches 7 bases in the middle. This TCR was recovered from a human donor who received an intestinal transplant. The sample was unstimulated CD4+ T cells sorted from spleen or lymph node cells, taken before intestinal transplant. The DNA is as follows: TGTGCCAGCACGCAGGGGGCTGAAGCTTTCTTT. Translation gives CASTQGAEAFF.